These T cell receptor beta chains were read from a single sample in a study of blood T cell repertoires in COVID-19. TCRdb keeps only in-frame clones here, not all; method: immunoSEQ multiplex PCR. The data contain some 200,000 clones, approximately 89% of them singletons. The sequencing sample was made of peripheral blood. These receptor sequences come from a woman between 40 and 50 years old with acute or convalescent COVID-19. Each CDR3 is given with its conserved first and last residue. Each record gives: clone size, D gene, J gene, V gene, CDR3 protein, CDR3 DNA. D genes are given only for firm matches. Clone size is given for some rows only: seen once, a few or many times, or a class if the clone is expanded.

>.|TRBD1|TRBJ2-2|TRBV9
CASRDRGPNTGELFF
TGTGCCAGCAGAGATAGGGGGCCCAACACCGGGGAGCTGTTTTTT
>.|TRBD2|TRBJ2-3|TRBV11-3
CASSSRTSGGTQYF
TGTGCCAGCAGCTCTCGGACTAGCGGGGGTACGCAGTATTTT
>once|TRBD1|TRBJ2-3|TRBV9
CASRSGTGKPSTDTQYF
TGTGCCAGCAGGTCCGGGACAGGGAAACCCAGCACAGATACGCAGTATTTT
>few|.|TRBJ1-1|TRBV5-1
CASSGATQLNTEAFF
TGCGCCAGCAGCGGGGCGACCCAATTAAACACTGAAGCTTTCTTT
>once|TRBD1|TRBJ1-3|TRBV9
CASSATDRGGNTIYF
TGTGCCAGCAGCGCTACCGACAGGGGTGGAAACACCATATATTTT
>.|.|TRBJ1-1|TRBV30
CAWGIPSTFEAFF
TGTGCCTGGGGTATACCGAGTACGTTTGAAGCTTTCTTT
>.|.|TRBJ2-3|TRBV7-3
CASSLTGDREYTDTQYF
TGTGCCAGCAGCTTAACGGGTGACAGAGAATACACAGATACGCAGTATTTT
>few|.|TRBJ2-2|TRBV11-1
CASSLRLGPGTGELFF
TGTGCCAGCAGCTTACGGCTAGGGCCGGGGACCGGGGAGCTGTTTTTT
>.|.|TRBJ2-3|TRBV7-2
CASSLVARSTDTQYF
TGTGCCAGCAGCTTAGTCGCCAGAAGCACAGATACGCAGTATTTT
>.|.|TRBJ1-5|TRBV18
CASSPTGSSQPQHF
TGTGCCAGCTCACCCACAGGGAGTAGTCAGCCCCAGCATTTT
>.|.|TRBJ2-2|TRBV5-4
CASSGTEANTGELFF
TGTGCCAGCAGCGGGACTGAGGCGAACACCGGGGAGCTGTTTTTT
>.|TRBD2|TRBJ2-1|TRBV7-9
CASSHPGTRVLEQFF
TGTGCCAGCAGCCACCCCGGGACTAGGGTACTTGAGCAGTTCTTC
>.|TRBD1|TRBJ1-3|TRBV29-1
CSVTGETGNTIYF
TGCAGCGTGACAGGGGAGACGGGAAACACCATATATTTT
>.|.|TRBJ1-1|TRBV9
CASSPRRTVNTEAFF
TGTGCCAGCAGCCCCCGAAGGACAGTGAACACTGAAGCTTTCTTT
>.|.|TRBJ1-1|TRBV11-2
CASTQGGGAFF
TGTGCCAGCACCCAAGGCGGGGGAGCTTTCTTT
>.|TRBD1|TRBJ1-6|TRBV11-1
CASSRGAGGSPLHF
TGTGCCAGCAGTCGAGGGGCAGGGGGATCACCCCTCCACTTT
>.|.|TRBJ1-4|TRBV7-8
CASSLARETNEKLFF
TGTGCCAGCAGCTTAGCGAGAGAAACTAATGAAAAACTGTTTTTT
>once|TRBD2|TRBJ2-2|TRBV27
CASRLAGGNTGELFF
TGTGCCAGCCGACTAGCGGGGGGGAACACCGGGGAGCTGTTTTTT
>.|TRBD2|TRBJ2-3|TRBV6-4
CASRASGLAGGRSDTQYF
TGTGCCAGCAGAGCATCGGGACTAGCGGGGGGGCGATCCGATACGCAGTATTTT
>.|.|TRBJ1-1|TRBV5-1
CASSDGGINTEAFF
TGCGCCAGCAGTGACGGGGGGATTAACACTGAAGCTTTCTTT
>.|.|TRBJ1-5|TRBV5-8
CASSRVGGGNQPQHF
TGTGCCAGCAGCCGTGTGGGGGGAGGCAATCAGCCCCAGCATTTT
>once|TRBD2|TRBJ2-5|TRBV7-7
CASSRGRLVRGGQETQYF
TGTGCCAGCAGCCGCGGACGGCTAGTGCGGGGGGGACAAGAGACCCAGTACTTC
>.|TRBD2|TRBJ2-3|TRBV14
CASSPLAGVSTDTQYF
TGTGCCAGCAGCCCACTAGCGGGGGTTAGCACAGATACGCAGTATTTT
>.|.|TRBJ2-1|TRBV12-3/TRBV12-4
CASTPSYNEQFF
TGTGCCAGCACCCCATCCTACAATGAGCAGTTCTTC
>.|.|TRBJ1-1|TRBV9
CASSTLYRGHPKTAFF
TGTGCCAGCAGCACTCTCTATCGTGGACACCCCAAGACTGCTTTCTTT
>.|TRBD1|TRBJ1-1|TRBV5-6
CASSTGDMGTEAFF
TGTGCCAGCAGTACAGGGGACATGGGCACTGAAGCTTTCTTT
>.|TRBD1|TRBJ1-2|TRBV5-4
CASTARKNRGGPNYGYTF
TGTGCCAGCACCGCCAGAAAGAACAGGGGGGGCCCTAACTATGGCTACACCTTC
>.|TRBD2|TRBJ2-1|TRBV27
CASKYGGGIHEQFF
TGTGCCAGCAAGTACGGGGGGGGAATCCATGAGCAGTTCTTC
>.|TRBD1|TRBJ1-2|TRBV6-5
CASSSPGQGADGYTF
TGTGCCAGCAGTTCACCGGGACAGGGGGCGGATGGCTACACCTTC
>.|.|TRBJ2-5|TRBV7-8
CASSLELGRPQETQYF
TGTGCCAGCAGCCTCGAGTTAGGCAGGCCCCAAGAGACCCAGTACTTC
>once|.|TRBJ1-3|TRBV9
CASSLQGSTGNTIYF
TGTGCCAGCAGCTTACAGGGTTCCACTGGAAACACCATATATTTT
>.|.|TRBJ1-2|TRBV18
CASSPGSQGGTNYGYTF
TGTGCCAGCTCACCCGGGTCGCAGGGAGGGACTAACTATGGCTACACCTTC
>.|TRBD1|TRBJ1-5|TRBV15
CATSRAQGVFNQPQHF
TGTGCCACCAGCAGGGCACAGGGGGTATTCAATCAGCCCCAGCATTTT